This record looks at one T cell receptor beta chain sequence and its context. Unmatched junction bases numbered 6, after V lost 7 bases and J lost 2 bases. This CDR3 region has 15 residues. Per germline, CDR1 MNHNS and CDR2 SASEGT. The sample comes from a study of shared clonotypes between healthy human individuals. CD45RO-negative CD8 cells positively selected for CCR7 made up the naive population, which excluded terminally differentiated effector memory CD45RA+ cells. Deep was the level used in running the assay. Some clones are missing from TCRdb's copy, which holds only in-frame ones; the method was immunoSEQ multiplex PCR. The table shows about 650,000 clones, with over 95% occurring only once.

The rearrangement joins TRBV6-1 to TRBJ2-2; TRBD1 agrees at 8 bases. Sequenced input: naive CD8+ T cells sorted from blood. The TCR sequence derives from a woman in her thirties in good health. The DNA of the CDR3 is TGTGCCAGCAAAGGCGCAGGGGGCAACACCGGGGAGCTGTTTTTT. Protein product: CASKGAGGNTGELFF.